This T cell receptor beta chain was sequenced in a study of T cell repertoires in cytomegalovirus infection. Study context: From public TCR beta signatures came an indication of both CMV infection and matching HLA type.

The CDR3 sequence is 15 residues long. Trimming left V 5 bases short and J 6 bases short, with 16 bases between. Regarding this clonotype: Antigen unknown.

TCRdb fed the reads into MiXCR, producing one record per CDR3 protein. This sample has 650,000 to 900,000 distinct CDR3 sequences; less than 35% occur once, and the top ten carry 9.5% to 15%. The study, taken as a whole, reports: What dominated the ex vivo response were HLA-C-restricted CMV-specific TCR beta clonotypes. There were carriers of CMV plus the relevant HLA, and cumulative public TCR beta family frequency identified them.

The sample consisted of cultured CD8+ T cells from PBMCs, taken from culture after CMV antigen stimulation. The receptor comes from a human donor in good health (CMV status not recorded). Some clones in this sample may be carry-over from other donors' samples. This rearrangement joins TRBV12-3 or TRBV12-4 to TRBJ2-2; D not resolved. This chain's CDR3 is CASSPFSRASGELFF. The CDR3, as DNA: TGTGCCAGCAGTCCCTTTTCCCGGGCGTCCGGGGAGCTGTTTTTT.